This T cell receptor (beta chain) derives from a study of control samples from healthy donors and cancer patients. Generated by immunoSEQ multiplex PCR, the TCRdb table keeps only in-frame clones and is missing some. Of approximately 100,000 clones in the sample, around 89% were seen once. This CDR3 is built from 13 residues. V was clipped by 6 bases and J by 3 bases, with 11 bases between them. The germline CDR1 and CDR2 sequences are WNHNN and SYGVQD (reference sequence). The sequenced material came from blood. V and J are TRBV10-1 and TRBJ1-1; D is undetermined. This TCR came from a man in his thirties or forties in good health. CDR3 residues: CASSSRLDTEAFF. DNA for the CDR3: TGCGCCAGCAGCTCAAGACTAGACACTGAAGCTTTCTTT.